This T cell receptor (beta chain) derives from a study of blood T cell repertoires in COVID-19. As for the study in general: Italy, Spain and the United States were the sources of the convalescent and acute COVID-19 samples. T cells, B-cell-depleted T cells, or PBMCs supplied cDNA or gDNA.

After removal of 2 bases from V and 1 base from J, the junction contained 3 bases not matched to a gene. The CDR3 runs to 16 residues. Germline CDR1 and CDR2: SGHTS and YDEGEE. As originally analysed: Quantification of nucleated cells was approximated via reference gene primer amplification. Data came from immunoSEQ multiplex PCR; TCRdb stores just in-frame clones and leaves some out. V and J calls and clone size are those listed in that table; D and trimming were worked out from the DNA. Of more than 300,000 clones in the sample, around 83% were seen once. Among Cohort 3 donors, those recovered had two negative PCRs, clearance, or symptom resolution.

This receptor was taken from a woman in her forties or fifties who had recovered from COVID-19. The specimen was PBMCs or T cells enriched from blood (not recorded which). The rearrangement joins TRBV5-8 to TRBJ2-5, with 12 bases that match TRBD1. As DNA, the CDR3 is TGTGCCAGCAGCTTTTGGGGACAGGGGGCCCAAGAGACCCAGTACTTC. Translating gives CASSFWGQGAQETQYF.